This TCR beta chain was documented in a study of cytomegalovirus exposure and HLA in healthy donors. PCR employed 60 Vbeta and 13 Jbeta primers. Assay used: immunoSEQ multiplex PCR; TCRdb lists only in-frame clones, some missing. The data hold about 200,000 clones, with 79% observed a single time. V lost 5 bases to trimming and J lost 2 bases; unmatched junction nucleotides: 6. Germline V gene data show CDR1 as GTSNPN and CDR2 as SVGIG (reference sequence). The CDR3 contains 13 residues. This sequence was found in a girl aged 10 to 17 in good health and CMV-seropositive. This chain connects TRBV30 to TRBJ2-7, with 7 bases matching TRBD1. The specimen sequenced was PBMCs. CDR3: CAWSRQGAYEQYF. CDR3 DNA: TGTGCCTGGTCGAGGCAGGGGGCCTACGAGCAGTACTTC. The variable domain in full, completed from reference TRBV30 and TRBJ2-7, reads SQTIHQWPATLVQPVGSPLSLECTVEGTSNPNLYWYRQAAGRGLQLLFYSVGIGQISSEVPQNLSASRPQDRQFILSSKKLLLSDSGFYLCAWSRQGAYEQYFGPGTRLTVT.